The entry that follows covers one T cell receptor (beta chain) sequence. The germline V and J ends were trimmed by 5 bases and 4 bases, with 11 bases remaining between them. The germline V gene encodes CDR1 SEHNR and CDR2 FQNEAQ (reference sequence). This CDR3 has 13 amino acids. This entry belongs to a study of blood T cell repertoires in COVID-19. About the study: Sites in the United States, Italy and Spain provided acute and convalescent COVID-19 samples. Sample material is recorded as cDNA or gDNA derived from T cells, B-cell-depleted T cells, or PBMCs.

As processed by the authors: How many nucleated cells were present was estimated from reference gene primer amplification. Profiled with immunoSEQ multiplex PCR; TCRdb holds only in-frame clones, not every one. V and J calls and clone size are copied from that table; D and trimming were computed from the DNA. This sample has 490,000 or so clones, with 80% to 90% found just once. This TCR was recovered from a woman aged 55-70 years who had recovered from COVID-19. Sequenced sample: PBMCs or T cells enriched from blood (not recorded which). J is TRBJ1-2 and V is TRBV7-9, with D perhaps TRBD1 (5 bases). DNA for the CDR3: TGTGCCAGCAGCCAGGGACTGATCTATGGCTACACCTTC. This sequence encodes CASSQGLIYGYTF.